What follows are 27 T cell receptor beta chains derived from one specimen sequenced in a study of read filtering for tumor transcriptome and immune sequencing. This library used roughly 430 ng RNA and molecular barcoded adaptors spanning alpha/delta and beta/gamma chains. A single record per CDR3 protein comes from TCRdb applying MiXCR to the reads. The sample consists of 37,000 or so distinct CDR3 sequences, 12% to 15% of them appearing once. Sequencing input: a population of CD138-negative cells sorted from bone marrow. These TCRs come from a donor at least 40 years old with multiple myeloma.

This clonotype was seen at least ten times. The CDR3 region has the DNA TGTGCCAGCAGTAACGACCCCACTGGGGCCAACGTCCTGACTTTC. It is translated as CASSNDPTGANVLTF. This sequence joins TRBV6-5 and TRBJ2-6; D is unresolved. This CDR3 contains 15 residues. Germline CDR1 MNHEY, CDR2 SVGAGI. V lost 5 bases and J 2 bases, leaving 10 bases between the germline ends.

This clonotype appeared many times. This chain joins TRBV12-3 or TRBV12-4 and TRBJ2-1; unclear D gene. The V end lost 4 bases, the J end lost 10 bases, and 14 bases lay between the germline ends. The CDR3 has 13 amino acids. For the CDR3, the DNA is TGTGCCAGCAGTTGGTCCGCCAAGGGAGAGCAGTTCTTC. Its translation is CASSWSAKGEQFF.

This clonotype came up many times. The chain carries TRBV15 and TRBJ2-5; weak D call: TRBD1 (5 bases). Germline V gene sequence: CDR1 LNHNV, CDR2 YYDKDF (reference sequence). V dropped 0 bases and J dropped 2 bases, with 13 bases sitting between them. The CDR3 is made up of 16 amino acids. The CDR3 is CATSRDPQGRQETQYF. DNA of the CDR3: TGTGCCACCAGCAGAGATCCGCAGGGAAGGCAAGAGACCCAGTACTTC.

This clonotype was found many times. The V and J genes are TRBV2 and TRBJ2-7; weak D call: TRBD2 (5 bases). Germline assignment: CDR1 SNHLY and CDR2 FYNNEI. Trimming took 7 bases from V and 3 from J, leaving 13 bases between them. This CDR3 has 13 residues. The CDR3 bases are TGTGCCAGCAACCCCCAAGGACTCTACGAGCAGTACTTC. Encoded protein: CASNPQGLYEQYF.

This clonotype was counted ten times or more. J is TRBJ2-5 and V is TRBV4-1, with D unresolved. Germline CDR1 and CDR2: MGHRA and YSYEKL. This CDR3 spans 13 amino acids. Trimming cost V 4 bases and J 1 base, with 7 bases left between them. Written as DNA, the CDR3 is TGCGCCAGCAGCCCCCCGGCCCAAGAGACCCAGTACTTC. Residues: CASSPPAQETQYF.

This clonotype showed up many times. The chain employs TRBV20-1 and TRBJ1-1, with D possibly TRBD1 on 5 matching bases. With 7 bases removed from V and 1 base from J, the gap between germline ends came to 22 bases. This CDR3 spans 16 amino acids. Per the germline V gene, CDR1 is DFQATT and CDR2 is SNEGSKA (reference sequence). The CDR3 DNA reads TGCAGTGTTGCACGGTCATGGGGCCGGGGGAACACTGAAGCTTTCTTT. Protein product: CSVARSWGRGNTEAFF.

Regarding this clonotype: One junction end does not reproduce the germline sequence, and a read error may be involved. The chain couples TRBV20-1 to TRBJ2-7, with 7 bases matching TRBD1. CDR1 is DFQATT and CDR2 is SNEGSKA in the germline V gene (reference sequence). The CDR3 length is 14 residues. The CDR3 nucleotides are TGCAGTGCTAGTGAGGGGGCCTGCTCCTACGAGCGGTACTTC. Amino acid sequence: CSASEGACSYERYF.

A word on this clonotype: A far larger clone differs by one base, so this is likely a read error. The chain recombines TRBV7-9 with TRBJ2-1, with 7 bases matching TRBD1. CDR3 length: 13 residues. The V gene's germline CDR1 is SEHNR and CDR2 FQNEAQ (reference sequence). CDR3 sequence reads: CASSRPGQFEQLF. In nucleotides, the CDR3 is TGTGCCAGCAGCAGACCGGGACAGTTTGAGCAGCTCTTC.

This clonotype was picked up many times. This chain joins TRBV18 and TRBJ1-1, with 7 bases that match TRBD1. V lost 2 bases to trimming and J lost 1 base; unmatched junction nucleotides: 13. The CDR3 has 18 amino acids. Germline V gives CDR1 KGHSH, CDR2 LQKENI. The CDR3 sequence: CASSPFLQGRTGNTEAFF. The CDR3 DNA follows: TGTGCCAGCTCACCATTTTTACAGGGACGGACAGGGAACACTGAAGCTTTCTTT.

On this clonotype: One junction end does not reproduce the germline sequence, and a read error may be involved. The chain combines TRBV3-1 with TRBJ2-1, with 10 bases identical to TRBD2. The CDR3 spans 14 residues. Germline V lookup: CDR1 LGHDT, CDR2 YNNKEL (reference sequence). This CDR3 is CDSRGGLARGEQFF. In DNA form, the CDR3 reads TGTGACAGCAGGGGGGGACTAGCGCGCGGTGAGCAGTTCTTC.

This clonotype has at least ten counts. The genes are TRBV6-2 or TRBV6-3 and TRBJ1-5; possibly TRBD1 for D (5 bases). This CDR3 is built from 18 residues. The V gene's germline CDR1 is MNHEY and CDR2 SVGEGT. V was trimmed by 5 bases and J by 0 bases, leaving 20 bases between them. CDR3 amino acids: CASSQDSQKPYSNQPQHF. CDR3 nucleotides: TGTGCCAGCAGTCAAGACAGTCAAAAACCTTATAGCAATCAGCCCCAGCATTTT.

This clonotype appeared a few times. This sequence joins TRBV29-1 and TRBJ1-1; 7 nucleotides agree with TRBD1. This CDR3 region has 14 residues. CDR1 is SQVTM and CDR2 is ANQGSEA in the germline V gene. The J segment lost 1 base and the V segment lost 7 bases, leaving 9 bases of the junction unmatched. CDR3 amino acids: CSASLGQTNTEAFF. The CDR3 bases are TGCAGCGCGTCCTTGGGACAGACGAACACTGAAGCTTTCTTT.

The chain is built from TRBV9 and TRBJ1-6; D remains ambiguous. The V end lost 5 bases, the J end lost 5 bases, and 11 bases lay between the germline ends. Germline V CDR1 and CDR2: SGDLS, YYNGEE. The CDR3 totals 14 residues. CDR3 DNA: TGTGCCAGCAGTGGGATCAATAATAATTCACCCCTCCACTTT. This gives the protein CASSGINNNSPLHF.

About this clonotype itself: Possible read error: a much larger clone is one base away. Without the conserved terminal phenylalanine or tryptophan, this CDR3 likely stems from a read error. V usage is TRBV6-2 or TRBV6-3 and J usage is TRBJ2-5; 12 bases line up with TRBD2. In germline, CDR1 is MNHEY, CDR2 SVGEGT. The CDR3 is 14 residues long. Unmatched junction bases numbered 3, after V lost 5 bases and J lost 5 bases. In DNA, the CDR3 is TGTGCCAGCAGTCGACTAGCGGGAGCCGAGACCCAGTACTGC. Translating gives CASSRLAGAETQYC.

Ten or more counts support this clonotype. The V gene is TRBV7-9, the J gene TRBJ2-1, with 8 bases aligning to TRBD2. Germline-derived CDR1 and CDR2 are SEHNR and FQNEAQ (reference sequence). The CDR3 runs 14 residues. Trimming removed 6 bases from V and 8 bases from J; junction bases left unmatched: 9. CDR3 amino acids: CASRGSGSFDEQFF. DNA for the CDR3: TGTGCCAGCAGGGGAAGCGGGAGCTTTGATGAGCAGTTCTTC.

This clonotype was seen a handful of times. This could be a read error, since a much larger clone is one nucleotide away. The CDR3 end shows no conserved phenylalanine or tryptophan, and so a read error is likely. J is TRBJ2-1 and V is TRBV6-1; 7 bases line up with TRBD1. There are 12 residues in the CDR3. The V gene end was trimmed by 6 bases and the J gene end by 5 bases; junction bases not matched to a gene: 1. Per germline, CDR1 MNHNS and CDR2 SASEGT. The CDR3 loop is CASRTGNNEQFL. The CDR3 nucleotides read TGTGCCAGCAGGACAGGGAACAATGAGCAGTTCCTC.

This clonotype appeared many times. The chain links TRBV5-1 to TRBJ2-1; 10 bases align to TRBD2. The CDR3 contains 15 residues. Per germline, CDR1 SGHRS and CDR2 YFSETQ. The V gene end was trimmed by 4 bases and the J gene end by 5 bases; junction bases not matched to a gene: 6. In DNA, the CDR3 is TGCGCCAGCAGCGATCTAGCGGGAGACCACAATGAGCAGTTCTTC. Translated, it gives CASSDLAGDHNEQFF.

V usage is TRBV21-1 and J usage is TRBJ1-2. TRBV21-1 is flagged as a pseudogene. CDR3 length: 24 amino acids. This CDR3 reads CASSKALFPRPIPTPFLPLYGYTF. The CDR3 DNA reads TGTGCCAGCAGCAAAGCGCTTTTCCCGAGGCCCATCCCGACTCCCTTTCTACCCCTCTATGGCTACACCTTC.

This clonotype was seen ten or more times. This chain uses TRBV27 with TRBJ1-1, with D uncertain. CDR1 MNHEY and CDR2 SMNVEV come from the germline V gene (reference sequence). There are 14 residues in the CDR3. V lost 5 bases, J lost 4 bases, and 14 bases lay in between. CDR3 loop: CASSPLGQTTEAFF. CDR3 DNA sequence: TGTGCCAGCAGTCCCCTCGGGCAGACCACTGAAGCTTTCTTT.

The CDR3 region has the DNA TGCGCCAGCAGCTTACCCGGGACAGGGTACACAGATACGCAGTATTTT. This gives the protein CASSLPGTGYTDTQYF. The chain combines TRBV5-1 with TRBJ2-3; 9 nucleotides match TRBD1. Germline trimming cut 2 bases from V and 2 bases from J; bases unmatched to any gene: 6. Germline lookup yields CDR1 SGHRS and CDR2 YFSETQ. This CDR3 contains 16 residues.

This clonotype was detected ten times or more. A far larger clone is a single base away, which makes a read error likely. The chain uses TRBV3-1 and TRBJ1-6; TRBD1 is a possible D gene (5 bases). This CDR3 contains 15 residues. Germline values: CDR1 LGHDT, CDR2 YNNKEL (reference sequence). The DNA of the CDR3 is TGTGCCAGCAGCCACAGCCCGCTGGTTGGGACTGAAGCTCTCTTT. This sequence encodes CASSHSPLVGTEALF.

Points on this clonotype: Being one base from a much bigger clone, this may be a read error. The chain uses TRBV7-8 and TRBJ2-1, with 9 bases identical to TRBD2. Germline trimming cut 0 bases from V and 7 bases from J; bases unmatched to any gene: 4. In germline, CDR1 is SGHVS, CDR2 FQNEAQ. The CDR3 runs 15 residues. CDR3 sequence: CASSLASGSVNEQFF. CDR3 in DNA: TGTGCCAGCAGCTTAGCTAGCGGGAGCGTTAATGAGCAGTTCTTC.

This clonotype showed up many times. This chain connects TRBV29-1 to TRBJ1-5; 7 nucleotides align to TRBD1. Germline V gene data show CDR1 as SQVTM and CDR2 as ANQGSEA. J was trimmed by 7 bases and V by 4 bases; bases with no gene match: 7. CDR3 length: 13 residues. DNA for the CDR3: TGCAGCGTTGTTCACAGGGGAGACCAGCCCCAGCATTTT. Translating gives CSVVHRGDQPQHF.

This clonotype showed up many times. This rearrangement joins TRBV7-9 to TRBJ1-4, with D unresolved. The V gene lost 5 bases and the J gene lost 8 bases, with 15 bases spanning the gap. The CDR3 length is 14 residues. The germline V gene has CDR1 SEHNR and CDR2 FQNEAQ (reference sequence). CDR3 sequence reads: CASSPDTGGEKLFF. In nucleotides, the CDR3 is TGTGCCAGCAGCCCCGACACCGGCGGGGAAAAACTGTTTTTT. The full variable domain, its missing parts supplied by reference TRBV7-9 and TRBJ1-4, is DTGVSQNPRHKITKRGQNVTFRCDPISEHNRLYWYRQTLGQGPEFLTYFQNEAQLEKSRLLSDRFSAERPKGSFSTLEIQRTEQGDSAMYLCASSPDTGGEKLFFGSGTQLSVL.

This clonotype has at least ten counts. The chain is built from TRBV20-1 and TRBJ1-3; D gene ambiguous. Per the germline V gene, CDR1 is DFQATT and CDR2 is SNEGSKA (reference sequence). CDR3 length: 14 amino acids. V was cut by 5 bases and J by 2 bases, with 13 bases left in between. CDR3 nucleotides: TGCAGTGCTGGTGCACGTGCGCCTGGAAACACCATATATTTT. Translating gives CSAGARAPGNTIYF.

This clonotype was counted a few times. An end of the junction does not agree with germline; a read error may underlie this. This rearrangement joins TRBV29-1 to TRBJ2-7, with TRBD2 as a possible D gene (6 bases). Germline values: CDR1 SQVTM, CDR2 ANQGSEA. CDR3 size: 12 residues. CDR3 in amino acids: CSVEEGSCEQYF. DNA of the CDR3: TGCAGCGTTGAGGAGGGCTCCTGCGAGCAGTACTTC.

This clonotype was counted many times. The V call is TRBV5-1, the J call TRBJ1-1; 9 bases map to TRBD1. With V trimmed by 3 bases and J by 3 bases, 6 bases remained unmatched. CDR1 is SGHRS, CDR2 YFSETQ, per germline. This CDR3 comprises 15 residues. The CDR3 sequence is CASSSETGGDTEAFF. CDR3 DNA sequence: TGCGCCAGCAGCTCAGAGACAGGGGGGGACACTGAAGCTTTCTTT.